This passage covers 5 T cell receptor beta chains from one sample sequenced in a study of cytomegalovirus exposure and HLA in healthy donors. The primer mix had 60 Vbeta and 13 Jbeta primers. TCRdb keeps only in-frame clones here, not all; method: immunoSEQ multiplex PCR. The data show roughly 150,000 clones, with about 81% seen just once and under 3% held by the top ten. Specimen: PBMCs. The receptors were sampled from a woman aged 45-59 years in good health and CMV-seropositive.

In its sample, this clone was seen once. The CDR3 here is CASSFLGGQGTDTQYF. The CDR3 region has the DNA TGTGCCAGCAGTTTCCTAGGGGGACAGGGGACAGATACGCAGTATTTT. The chain recombines TRBV6-5 with TRBJ2-3; 10 bases agree with TRBD1. CDR3 size: 16 residues. Unmatched junction bases numbered 7, after V lost 4 bases and J lost 3 bases. From germline, CDR1 is MNHEY and CDR2 SVGAGI.

The J gene is TRBJ1-2, the V gene TRBV6-5; 7 positions match TRBD1. Germline trimming cut 7 bases from V and 2 bases from J; bases unmatched to any gene: 7. Germline CDR1 is MNHEY and CDR2 is SVGAGI. The length of the CDR3 is 14 residues. DNA of the CDR3: TGTGCCAGCACCACCCCACAGGGGAACTATGGCTACACCTTC. Translating it yields CASTTPQGNYGYTF.

The J gene is TRBJ2-1, the V gene TRBV29-1; D is perhaps TRBD1 (6 bases). V was shortened by 7 bases and J by 10 bases, with 20 bases between the two germline ends. The length of the CDR3 is 13 residues. In germline, CDR1 is SQVTM, CDR2 ANQGSEA. The CDR3 sequence is CSGWAQVQGEQFF. In DNA form, the CDR3 reads TGCAGCGGATGGGCGCAGGTGCAGGGGGAGCAGTTCTTC.

The chain recombines TRBV5-1 with TRBJ2-5; D possibly corresponds to TRBD1 (5 bases). Germline CDR1 reads SGHRS; CDR2 reads YFSETQ. Between the trimmed V and J ends, which lost 0 bases and 5 bases, there was a span of 20 bases. The CDR3 is 17 residues long. The CDR3 loop is CASSLEGQGYLGETQYF. The CDR3 bases are TGCGCCAGCAGCTTGGAGGGGCAGGGCTACCTAGGGGAGACCCAGTACTTC.

This chain connects TRBV2 to TRBJ2-1; 8 bases are a match to TRBD2. With 10 bases clipped from V and 16 bases from J, the junction kept 15 bases outside the gene matches. From germline, CDR1 is SNHLY and CDR2 FYNNEI. This CDR3 is 12 amino acids long. In DNA form, the CDR3 reads TGTGCCACTTCCCTGAGTAGCGGGACCCCATTCTTC. Its translation is CATSLSSGTPFF. The full variable domain, in which reference TRBV2 and TRBJ2-1 provide the parts outside the CDR3, is EPEVTQTPSHQVTQMGQEVILRCVPISNHLYFYWYRQILGQKVEFLVSFYNNEISEKSEIFDDQFSVERPDGSNFTLKIRSTKLEDSAMYFCATSLSSGTPFFGPGTRLTVL.